Shown below are 17 T cell receptor beta chains from a single sample sequenced in a study of blood T cell repertoires in COVID-19. Profiling relied on immunoSEQ multiplex PCR, and the TCRdb table lists in-frame clones only, not all of them. The sample shows 150,000 to 200,000 clones, 65% to 85% of them seen only once. Sequencing was carried out using peripheral blood. Source of these receptors: a man aged 55 to 70 with active or convalescent COVID-19.

This chain uses TRBV4-1 with TRBJ2-3; TRBD1 might be the D (6 bases). V was shortened by 4 bases and J by 2 bases, with 16 bases between the two germline ends. The CDR3 consists of 16 residues. CDR1 MGHRA and CDR2 YSYEKL come from the germline V gene. In DNA form, the CDR3 reads TGCGCCAGCAGCCTTACCCTAGGGGGAGACACAGATACGCAGTATTTT. Amino acid sequence: CASSLTLGGDTDTQYF.

This clone was seen at least ten times. The chain uses TRBV25-1 and TRBJ2-7; 10 bases align to TRBD2. The CDR3 has 15 residues. Germline V CDR1 and CDR2: MGHDK, SYGVNS. J was trimmed by 6 bases and V by 6 bases; bases with no gene match: 11. DNA for the CDR3: TGTGCCAGCAGCGTAACGGCGGGACTAGCGTTCGAGCAGTACTTC. It specifies CASSVTAGLAFEQYF.

The rearrangement joins TRBV10-3 to TRBJ1-2; D gene uncertain. The CDR3 totals 13 residues. From germline, CDR1 is ENHRY and CDR2 SYGVKD. The V and J ends lost 3 bases and 8 bases respectively, with 13 bases between them. The CDR3, as DNA: TGTGCCATCAGTGATTCGGACTCCCACGGCTACACCTTC. This codes for CAISDSDSHGYTF.

This chain links TRBV19 with TRBJ2-7, with TRBD2 matching over 13 bases. The V and J ends lost 6 bases and 9 bases, in that order; junction bases with no gene match: 5. Germline loops: CDR1 LNHDA, CDR2 SQIVND (reference sequence). The CDR3 has 13 amino acids. The CDR3 sequence is CASSGRLAGGQYF. The CDR3 DNA follows: TGTGCCAGTAGCGGCCGACTAGCGGGAGGGCAGTACTTC.

This sequence joins TRBV5-1 and TRBJ2-3; 10 positions match TRBD1. The CDR3 has 15 amino acids. After removal of 2 bases from V and 4 bases from J, the junction contained 4 bases not matched to a gene. The germline CDR1 and CDR2 sequences are SGHRS and YFSETQ. CDR3 in DNA: TGCGCCAGCAGCTTCGGGGACAGGGGATCAGATACGCAGTATTTT. Amino acid sequence: CASSFGDRGSDTQYF. The entire variable domain, with the rest obtained from reference TRBV5-1 and TRBJ2-3, is as follows: KAGVTQTPRYLIKTRGQQVTLSCSPISGHRSVSWYQQTPGQGLQFLFEYFSETQRNKGNFPGRFSGRQFSNSRSEMNVSTLELGDSALYLCASSFGDRGSDTQYFGPGTRLTVL.

As concerns this clone: With a much larger clone just one base away, this may be a read error. The sample contains more than one DNA sequence encoding this CDR3. This chain uses TRBV28 with TRBJ1-2; D not resolved. Germline loops: CDR1 MDHEN, CDR2 SYDVKM. The CDR3 totals 15 residues. Between the trimmed V and J ends, which lost 6 bases and 4 bases, there was a span of 18 bases. For the CDR3, the DNA is TGTGCCAGCAGAAAAACTCCCGGTGGAGCCTATGGCTACACCTTC. Protein: CASRKTPGGAYGYTF.

The chain is built from TRBV18 and TRBJ1-3; D possibly corresponds to TRBD1 (6 bases). V was cut by 6 bases and J by 4 bases, with 16 bases left in between. Germline V CDR1 and CDR2: KGHSH, LQKENI. This CDR3 is 15 amino acids long. CDR3 sequence: CASSRNRVDGNTIYF. The CDR3 nucleotides are TGTGCCAGCTCGCGTAACAGGGTGGACGGAAACACCATATATTTT.

In DNA form, the CDR3 reads TGTGCCAGCAGCTCCCCTCGACAGGGCCCCAGCTCCTACAATGAGCAGTTCTTC. It yields the protein CASSSPRQGPSSYNEQFF. This chain joins TRBV7-9 and TRBJ2-1, with 7 bases aligning to TRBD1. Germline V gives CDR1 SEHNR, CDR2 FQNEAQ (reference sequence). Losses at the gene ends were 4 bases for V and 0 bases for J; bases not matched to a gene: 12. The CDR3 extends over 18 amino acids. Filled out from reference TRBV7-9 and TRBJ2-1, the complete variable domain reads DTGVSQNPRHKITKRGQNVTFRCDPISEHNRLYWYRQTLGQGPEFLTYFQNEAQLEKSRLLSDRFSAERPKGSFSTLEIQRTEQGDSAMYLCASSSPRQGPSSYNEQFFGPGTRLTVL.

The chain joins TRBV19 to TRBJ2-5; D possibly corresponds to TRBD2 (6 bases). The germline V gene encodes CDR1 LNHDA and CDR2 SQIVND (reference sequence). The CDR3 loop spans 14 amino acids. Between the trimmed V and J ends, which lost 2 bases and 2 bases, there was a span of 9 bases. The CDR3: CASSIPGGQETQYF. The CDR3, as DNA: TGTGCCAGTAGTATACCCGGGGGTCAAGAGACCCAGTACTTC.

This clone was recorded only once. The chain is built from TRBV24-1 and TRBJ2-2, with D possibly being TRBD2 (5 bases). The CDR3 sequence is 18 residues long. Trimming removed 4 bases from V and 2 bases from J, with 19 bases in between. CDR1 and CDR2 from the germline V gene are KGHDR and SFDVKD. This chain's CDR3 is CATSDTPPGSLNTGELFF. The CDR3 nucleotides read TGTGCCACCAGTGACACACCCCCGGGAAGCCTTAACACCGGGGAGCTGTTTTTT.

The chain is built from TRBV10-3 and TRBJ1-2; 9 bases line up with TRBD1. The CDR3 loop spans 15 amino acids. The V gene end was trimmed by 2 bases and the J gene end by 0 bases; junction bases not matched to a gene: 1. Germline CDR1 reads ENHRY; CDR2 reads SYGVKD. The chain's CDR3 is CAISEGQGTNYGYTF. For the CDR3, the DNA is TGTGCCATCAGTGAGGGACAGGGGACTAACTATGGCTACACCTTC.

The chain carries TRBV18 and TRBJ2-7; no clear D. The CDR3 spans 14 residues. CDR1 is KGHSH, CDR2 LQKENI, per germline. V shed 5 bases and J shed 4 bases, with 15 bases lying between them. The CDR3 DNA is TGTGCCAGCTCAGTAGCAGATGGATTTTACGAGCAGTACTTC. Its protein product is CASSVADGFYEQYF.

V usage is TRBV5-1 and J usage is TRBJ1-2, with D hard to call. V dropped 2 bases and J dropped 6 bases, with 8 bases sitting between them. The germline gives CDR1 SGHRS, CDR2 YFSETQ. The CDR3 is 12 residues long. CDR3 residues: CASSLSGHGYTF. The CDR3 DNA follows: TGCGCCAGCAGCTTAAGTGGGCATGGCTACACCTTC. The full variable domain, with the rest looked up from reference TRBV5-1 and TRBJ1-2, is KAGVTQTPRYLIKTRGQQVTLSCSPISGHRSVSWYQQTPGQGLQFLFEYFSETQRNKGNFPGRFSGRQFSNSRSEMNVSTLELGDSALYLCASSLSGHGYTFGSGTRLTVV.

The genes are TRBV2 and TRBJ1-2, with a weak D call TRBD1 (5 bases). CDR1 and CDR2 (germline): SNHLY, FYNNEI. The CDR3 length is 13 residues. Trimming pared 5 bases from V and 7 bases from J, leaving 14 bases between. DNA for the CDR3: TGTGCCAGCAGTCCGGACACCCCCGGTGGCTACACCTTC. Its translation: CASSPDTPGGYTF.

This chain connects TRBV30 to TRBJ2-3, with 8 bases that match TRBD1. Trimming at V came to 4 bases and at J to 8 bases, leaving 8 bases not matched to a gene. This CDR3 has 13 amino acids. Germline CDR1 GTSNPN, CDR2 SVGIG (reference sequence). CDR3 DNA: TGTGCCTGGAAGGGGACAGGAGAAGGTACGCAGTATTTT. Encoded protein: CAWKGTGEGTQYF.

This chain joins TRBV7-9 and TRBJ2-3; 11 nucleotides match TRBD2. The CDR3 consists of 16 residues. Trimming at V came to 1 base and at J to 6 bases, leaving 6 bases not matched to a gene. Germline loops: CDR1 SEHNR, CDR2 FQNEAQ (reference sequence). CDR3 nucleotides: TGTGCCAGCAGCTTAGGTAGCGGGAGGGCCCTTGATACGCAGTATTTT. It codes for CASSLGSGRALDTQYF.

The rearrangement links TRBV7-2 to TRBJ2-5, with TRBD2 identical over 11 bases. This CDR3 spans 17 amino acids. Germline V gene sequence: CDR1 SGHTA, CDR2 FQGNSA. V dropped 0 bases and J dropped 0; count of bases not matched to a gene: 3. Here the CDR3 reads CASSLALAGGDQETQYF. For the CDR3, the DNA is TGTGCCAGCAGCTTAGCGTTAGCGGGGGGGGACCAAGAGACCCAGTACTTC.